Reported below is one T cell receptor (beta chain). What it recognizes is unknown. TCRdb processed the 5' RACE reads again and assigns one entry to each CDR3 protein, with no DNA. The table lists 200,000 to 300,000 distinct CDR3 sequences. This sample stems from a study of T cells expressing NK-cell markers. Study-wide context: Investigators obtained TCR beta repertoires from sorted CD3+CD56+NKG2C+, CD3+CD56+NKG2C- and CD3+CD56-NKG2C+ T cells. There were seven HCMV-seropositive donors and one seronegative donor among the eight sequenced.

The length of the CDR3 is 15 residues. Germline-derived CDR1 and CDR2 are LGHNA and YSLEER. Findings of the study overall: In several donors, dominant clonotypes made up about 25-60.1% of CD3+CD56-NKG2C+ cells.

The sequencing sample was made of blood T cells: a sorted CD56 or NKG2C T cell subset, CD4+ or CD8+ T cells, or bulk PBMC T cells (not recorded which). The receptor was isolated from a woman between 18 and 69 years old in good health. The chain has TRBV4-3 and TRBJ2-1; absent DNA, TCRdb's TRBD2 call cannot be checked. The CDR3 sequence: CASSQSAGGYTEQFF.